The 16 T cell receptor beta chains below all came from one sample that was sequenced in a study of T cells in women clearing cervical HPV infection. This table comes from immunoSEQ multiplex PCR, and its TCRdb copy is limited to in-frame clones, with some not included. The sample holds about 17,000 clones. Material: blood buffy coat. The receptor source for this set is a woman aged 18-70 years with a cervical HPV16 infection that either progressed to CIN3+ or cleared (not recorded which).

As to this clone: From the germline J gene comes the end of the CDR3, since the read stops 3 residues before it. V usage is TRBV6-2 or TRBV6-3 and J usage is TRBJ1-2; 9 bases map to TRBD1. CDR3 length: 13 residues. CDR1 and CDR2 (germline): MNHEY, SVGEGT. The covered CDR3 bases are TGTGCCAGCAGGGGGACAGGGCTTGTGGGC. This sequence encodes CASRGTGLVG. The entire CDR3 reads CASRGTGLVGYTF.

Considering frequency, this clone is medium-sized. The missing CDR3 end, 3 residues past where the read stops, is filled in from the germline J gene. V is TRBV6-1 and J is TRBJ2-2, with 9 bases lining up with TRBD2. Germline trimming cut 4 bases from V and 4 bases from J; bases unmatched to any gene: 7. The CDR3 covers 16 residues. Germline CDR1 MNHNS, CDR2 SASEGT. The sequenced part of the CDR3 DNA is TGTGCCAGCAGTGCCTGGACTAGCGTTACCACCGGGGAG. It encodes CASSAWTSVTTGE. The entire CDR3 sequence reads CASSAWTSVTTGELFF.

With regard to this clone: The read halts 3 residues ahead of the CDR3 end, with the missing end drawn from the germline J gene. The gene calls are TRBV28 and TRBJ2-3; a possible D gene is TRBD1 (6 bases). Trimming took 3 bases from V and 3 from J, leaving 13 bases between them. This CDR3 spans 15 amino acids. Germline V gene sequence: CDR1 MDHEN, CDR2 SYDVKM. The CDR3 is CASSFQGTWTDTQYF. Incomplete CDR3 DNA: TGTGCCAGCAGTTTTCAGGGGACGTGGACAGATACG.

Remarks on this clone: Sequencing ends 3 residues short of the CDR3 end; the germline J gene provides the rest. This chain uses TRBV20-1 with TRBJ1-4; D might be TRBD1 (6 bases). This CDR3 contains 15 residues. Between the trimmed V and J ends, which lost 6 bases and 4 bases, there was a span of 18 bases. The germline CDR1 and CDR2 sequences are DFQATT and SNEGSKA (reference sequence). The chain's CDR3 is CSAAQPGGLNEKLFF. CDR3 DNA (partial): TGCAGTGCCGCGCAGCCGGGGGGCCTTAATGAAAAA.

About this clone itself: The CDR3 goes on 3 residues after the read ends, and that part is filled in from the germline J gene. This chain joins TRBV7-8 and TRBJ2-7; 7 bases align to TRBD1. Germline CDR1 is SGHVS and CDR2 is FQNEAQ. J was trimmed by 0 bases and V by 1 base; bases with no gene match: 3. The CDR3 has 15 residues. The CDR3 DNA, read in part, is TGTGCCAGCAGCTTAGGGGGACAGCCCTCCTACGAG. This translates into CASSLGGQPSYE. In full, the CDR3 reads CASSLGGQPSYEQYF. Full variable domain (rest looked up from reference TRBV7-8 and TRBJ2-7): GAGVSQSPRYKVAKRGQDVALRCDPISGHVSLFWYQQALGQGPEFLTYFQNEAQLDKSGLPSDRFFAERPEGSVSTLKIQRTQQEDSAVYLCASSLGGQPSYEQYFGPGTRLTVT.

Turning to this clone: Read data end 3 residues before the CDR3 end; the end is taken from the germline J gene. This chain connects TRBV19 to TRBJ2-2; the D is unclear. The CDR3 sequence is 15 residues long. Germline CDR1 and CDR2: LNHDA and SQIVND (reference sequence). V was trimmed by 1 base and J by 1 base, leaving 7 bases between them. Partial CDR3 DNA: TGTGCCAGTAGTATAGCTTCGGGGAACACCGGGGAG. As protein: CASSIASGNTGE. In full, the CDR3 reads CASSIASGNTGELFF.

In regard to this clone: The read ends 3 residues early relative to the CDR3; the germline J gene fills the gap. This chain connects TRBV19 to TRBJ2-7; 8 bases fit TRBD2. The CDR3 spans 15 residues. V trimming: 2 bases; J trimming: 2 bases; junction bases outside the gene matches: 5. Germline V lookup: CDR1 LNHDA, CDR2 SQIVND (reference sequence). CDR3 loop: CASSIMAGGTYEQYF. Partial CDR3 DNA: TGTGCCAGTAGTATAATGGCGGGAGGCACCTACGAG.

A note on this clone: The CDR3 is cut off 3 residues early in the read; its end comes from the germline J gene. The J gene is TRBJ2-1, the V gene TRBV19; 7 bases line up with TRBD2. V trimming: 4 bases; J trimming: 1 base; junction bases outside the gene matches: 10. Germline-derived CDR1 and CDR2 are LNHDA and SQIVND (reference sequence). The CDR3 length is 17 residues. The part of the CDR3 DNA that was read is TGTGCCAGTAGTACATCCCTGACGGGGGGATCCTACAATGAG. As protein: CASSTSLTGGSYNE. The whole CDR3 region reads CASSTSLTGGSYNEQFF.

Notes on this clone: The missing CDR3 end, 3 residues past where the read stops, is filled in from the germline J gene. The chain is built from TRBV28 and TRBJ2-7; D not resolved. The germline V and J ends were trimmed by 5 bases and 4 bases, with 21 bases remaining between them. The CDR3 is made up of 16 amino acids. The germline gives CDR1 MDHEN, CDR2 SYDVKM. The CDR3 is CASSLSPSVKTYEQYF. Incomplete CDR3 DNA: TGTGCCAGCAGTCTCTCCCCCTCGGTAAAAACTTACGAG.

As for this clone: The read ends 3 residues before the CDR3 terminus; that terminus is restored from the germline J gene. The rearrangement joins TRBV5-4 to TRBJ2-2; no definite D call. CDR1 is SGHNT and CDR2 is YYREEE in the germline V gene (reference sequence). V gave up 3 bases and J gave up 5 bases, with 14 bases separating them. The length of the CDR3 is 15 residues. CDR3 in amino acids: CASSSPSPETGELFF. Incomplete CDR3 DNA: TGTGCCAGCAGCTCCCCCTCTCCAGAGACCGGGGAG.

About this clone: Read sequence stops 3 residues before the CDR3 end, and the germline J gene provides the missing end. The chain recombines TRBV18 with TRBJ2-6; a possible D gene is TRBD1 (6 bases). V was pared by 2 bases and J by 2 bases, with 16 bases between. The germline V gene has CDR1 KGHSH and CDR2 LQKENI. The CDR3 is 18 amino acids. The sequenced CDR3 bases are TGTGCCAGCTCACCAAATCCCTTCACAGGGACTGGGGCCAACGTC. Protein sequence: CASSPNPFTGTGANV. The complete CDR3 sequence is CASSPNPFTGTGANVLTF. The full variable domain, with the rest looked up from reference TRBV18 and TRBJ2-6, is NAGVMQNPRHLVRRRGQEARLRCSPMKGHSHVYWYRQLPEEGLKFMVYLQKENIIDESGMPKERFSAEFPKEGPSILRIQQVVRGDSAAYFCASSPNPFTGTGANVLTFGAGSRLTVL.

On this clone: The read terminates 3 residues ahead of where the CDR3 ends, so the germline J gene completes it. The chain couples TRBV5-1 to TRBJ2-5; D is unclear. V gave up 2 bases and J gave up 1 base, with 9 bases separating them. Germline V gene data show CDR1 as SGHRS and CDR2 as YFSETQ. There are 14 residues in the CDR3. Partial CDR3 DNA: TGCGCCAGCAGCTTTCAAGCGCCCCAAGAGACC. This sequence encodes CASSFQAPQET. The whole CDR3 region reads CASSFQAPQETQYF.

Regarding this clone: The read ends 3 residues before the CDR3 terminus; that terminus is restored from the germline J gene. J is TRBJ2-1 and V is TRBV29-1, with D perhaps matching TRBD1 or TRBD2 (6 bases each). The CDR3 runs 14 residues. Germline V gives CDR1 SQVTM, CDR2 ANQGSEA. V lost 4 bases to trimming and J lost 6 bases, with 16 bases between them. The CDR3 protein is CSVGGGGAGNEQFF. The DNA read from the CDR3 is TGCAGCGTTGGCGGAGGGGGAGCTGGCAATGAG.

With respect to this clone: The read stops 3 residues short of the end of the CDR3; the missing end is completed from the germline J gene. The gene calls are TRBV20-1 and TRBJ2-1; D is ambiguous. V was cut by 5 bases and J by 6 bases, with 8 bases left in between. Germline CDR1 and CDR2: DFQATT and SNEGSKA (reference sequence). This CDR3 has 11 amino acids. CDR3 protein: CSAGSGNEQFF. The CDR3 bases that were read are TGCAGTGCTGGGTCAGGCAATGAG.

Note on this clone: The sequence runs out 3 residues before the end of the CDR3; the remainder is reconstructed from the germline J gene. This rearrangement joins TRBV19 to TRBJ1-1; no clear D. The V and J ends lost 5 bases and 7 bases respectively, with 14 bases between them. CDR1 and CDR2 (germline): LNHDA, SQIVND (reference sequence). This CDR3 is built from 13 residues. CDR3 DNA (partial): TGTGCCAGTAGTGACGACATTGAAGGTGAA. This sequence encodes CASSDDIEGE. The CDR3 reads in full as CASSDDIEGEAFF.

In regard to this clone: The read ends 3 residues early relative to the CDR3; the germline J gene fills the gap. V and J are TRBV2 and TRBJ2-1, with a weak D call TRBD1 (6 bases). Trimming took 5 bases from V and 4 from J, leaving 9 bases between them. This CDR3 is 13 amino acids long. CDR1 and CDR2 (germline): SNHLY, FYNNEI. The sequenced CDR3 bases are TGTGCCAGCAGTATCGGACAGTACAATGAG. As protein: CASSIGQYNE. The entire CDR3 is CASSIGQYNEQFF.